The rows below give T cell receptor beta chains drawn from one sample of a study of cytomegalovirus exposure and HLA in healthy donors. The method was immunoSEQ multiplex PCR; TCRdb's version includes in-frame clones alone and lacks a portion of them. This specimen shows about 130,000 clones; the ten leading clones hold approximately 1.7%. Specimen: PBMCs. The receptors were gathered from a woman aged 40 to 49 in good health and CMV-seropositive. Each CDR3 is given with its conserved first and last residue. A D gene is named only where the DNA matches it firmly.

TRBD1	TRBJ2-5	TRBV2	TGTGCCAGCAGAGGGGACAGGGGCATCTCGGAGACCCAGTACTTC	CASRGDRGISETQYF
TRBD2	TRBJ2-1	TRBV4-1	TGCGCCAGCAGCCACGGGACTAGCGATGCTGGTGAGCAGTTCTTC	CASSHGTSDAGEQFF
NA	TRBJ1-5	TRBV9	TGTGCCAGCAGCGTAGGGGGGAGGCAGCCCCAGCATTTT	CASSVGGRQPQHF
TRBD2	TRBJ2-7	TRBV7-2	TGTGCCAGCAGCTTAGCGTCTAGCGGGGGTTACGAGCAGTACTTC	CASSLASSGGYEQYF
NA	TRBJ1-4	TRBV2	TGTGCCAGCAGGCAGGGGAATGAAAAACTGTTTTTT	CASRQGNEKLFF
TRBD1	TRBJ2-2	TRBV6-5	TGTGCCAGCAGGAGACAGGGGAGGACCGGGGAGCTGTTTTTT	CASRRQGRTGELFF
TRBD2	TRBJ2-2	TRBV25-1	TGTGCCAGCGGAATAGCGGGAGTCCCCGGGGAGCTGTTTTTT	CASGIAGVPGELFF
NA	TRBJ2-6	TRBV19	TGTGCCAGTCGCCAGTCTGGGGCCAACGTCCTGACTTTC	CASRQSGANVLTF
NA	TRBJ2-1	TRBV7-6	TGTGCCAGCAGCTTAGTAAACAATGAGCAGTTCTTC	CASSLVNNEQFF
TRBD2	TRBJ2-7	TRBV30	TGTGCCTGGAGTCCCCGAGGTAGCGGGAGCTACGAGCAGTACTTC	CAWSPRGSGSYEQYF
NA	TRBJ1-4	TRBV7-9	TGTGCCAGCAGAGGACATTACTATGAAAAACTGTTTTTT	CASRGHYYEKLFF
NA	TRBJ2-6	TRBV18	TGTGCCAGCTCACCGCTCGGTGGGGCCAACGTCCTGACTTTC	CASSPLGGANVLTF
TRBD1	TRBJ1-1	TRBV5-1	TGCGCCAGCAGCGTGACAGGGTTCATGAACACTGAAGCTTTCTTT	CASSVTGFMNTEAFF
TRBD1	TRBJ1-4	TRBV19	TGTGCCAGTCAACTTACAGGGGCCAAATCCGAAAAACTGTTTTTT	CASQLTGAKSEKLFF
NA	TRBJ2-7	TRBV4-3	TGCGCCAGCAGCCAAGATTGGGCAGGAACCTACGAGCAGTACTTC	CASSQDWAGTYEQYF
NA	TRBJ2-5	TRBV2	TGTGCCAGCAGTGAAATCGGGGTGGGAGAGGCCCAGTACTTC	CASSEIGVGEAQYF
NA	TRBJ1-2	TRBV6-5	TGTGCCAGCAGTTTCACTAGACAGGCCCTGGGCTACACCTTC	CASSFTRQALGYTF
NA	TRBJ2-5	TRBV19	TGTGCCAGTAGTATAGGGCCCCAAGAGACCCAGTACTTC	CASSIGPQETQYF
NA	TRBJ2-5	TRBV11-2	TGTGCCAGCAGGTCCGAGGAGACCCAGTACTTC	CASRSEETQYF
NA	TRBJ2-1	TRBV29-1	TGCAGCGTTAGGATGACTTACAATGAGCAGTTCTTC	CSVRMTYNEQFF
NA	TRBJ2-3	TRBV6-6	TGTGCCAGCAGCGCAGGACAGAACACAGATACGCAGTATTTT	CASSAGQNTDTQYF
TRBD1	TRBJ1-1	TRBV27	TGTGCCAGCAGTTCTCTACAGGGGGCCCGGAACACTGAAGCTTTCTTT	CASSSLQGARNTEAFF
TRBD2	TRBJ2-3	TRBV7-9	TGTGCCAGCAGCTTTAGCGGGAGAAGCACAGATACGCAGTATTTT	CASSFSGRSTDTQYF
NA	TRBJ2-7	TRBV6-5	TGTGCCAGCAGTTACTCTTTTACTCTGGCCTACGAGCAGTACTTC	CASSYSFTLAYEQYF
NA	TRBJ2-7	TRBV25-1	TGTGCCACCCAGGGGTTTTCCTACGAGCAGTACTTC	CATQGFSYEQYF
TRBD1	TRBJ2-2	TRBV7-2	TGTGCCAGCAGCTTATCAGGGGGCACGAACACCGGGGAGCTGTTTTTT	CASSLSGGTNTGELFF
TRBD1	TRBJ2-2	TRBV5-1	TGCGCCAGCAGCTTAATGACAGGGATCACCGGGGAGCTGTTTTTT	CASSLMTGITGELFF
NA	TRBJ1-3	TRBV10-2	TGCGCCAGCAGGGTGGGCCCTCAGCTCACTGGAAACACCATATATTTT	CASRVGPQLTGNTIYF
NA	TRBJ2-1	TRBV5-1	TGCGCCAGCAGCAGATTGGGACCAGGGGTGAATGAGCAGTTCTTC	CASSRLGPGVNEQFF
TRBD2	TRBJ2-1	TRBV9	TGTGCCAGCAGCCCCTTTGCGGGAGGGAGCTACAATGAGCAGTTCTTC	CASSPFAGGSYNEQFF
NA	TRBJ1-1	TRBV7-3	TGTGCCAGCAGCAACGGGGGAGTTGAAGCTTTCTTT	CASSNGGVEAFF
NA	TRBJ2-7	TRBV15	TGTGCCACCAGCAGAGCACCCCCGCGGGGCGAGCAGTACTTC	CATSRAPPRGEQYF
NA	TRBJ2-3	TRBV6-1	TGTGCCGTCAGGGACATGAGCACAGATACGCAGTATTTT	CAVRDMSTDTQYF
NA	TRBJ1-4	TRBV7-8	TGTGCCAGCAGCTCAGCCGGGACAACTAATGAAAAACTGTTTTTT	CASSSAGTTNEKLFF
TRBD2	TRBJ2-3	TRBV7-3	TGTGCCAGCAGTTCCGGGACTAGCGGTACAGATACGCAGTATTTT	CASSSGTSGTDTQYF
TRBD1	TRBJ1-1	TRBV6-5	TGTGCCAGCAGTTATCGACAGGGGGGCACTGAAGCTTTCTTT	CASSYRQGGTEAFF
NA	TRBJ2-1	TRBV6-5	TGTGCCAGCAGTTCAGACTCCTTAAGCTACAATGAGCAGTTCTTC	CASSSDSLSYNEQFF
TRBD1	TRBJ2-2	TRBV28	TGTGCCAGCAGTTCACCAGGACAGGTGTTTGGCGGGGAGCTGTTTTTT	CASSSPGQVFGGELFF
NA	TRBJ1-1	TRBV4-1	TGCGCCAGCAGCCAAGATATCGACATATCCATGAACACTGAAGCTTTCTTT	CASSQDIDISMNTEAFF
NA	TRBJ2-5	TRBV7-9	TGTGCCAGCAGCCCCTCTCCGGGACTTGGGATTGGGACCCAGTACTTC	CASSPSPGLGIGTQYF
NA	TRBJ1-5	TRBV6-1	TGTGCCAGCAACTCCCAGGGGTCGGGCAATCAGCCCCAGCATTTT	CASNSQGSGNQPQHF
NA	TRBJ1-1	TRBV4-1	TGCGCCAGCAGCCAAGAGGGAGACAACACTGAAGCTTTCTTT	CASSQEGDNTEAFF
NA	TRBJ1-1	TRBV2	TGTGCCAGCAGGAGCTCCCCTCAGTTATCGGGAGCTTTCTTT	CASRSSPQLSGAFF
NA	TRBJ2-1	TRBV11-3	TGTGCCAGCAGCTTAGGGCCCGCCGGGGATTACAATGAGCAGTTCTTC	CASSLGPAGDYNEQFF
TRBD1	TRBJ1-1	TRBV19	TGTGCCAGTAGTCCCTCCAGACAGGGTCAAAACACTGAAGCTTTCTTT	CASSPSRQGQNTEAFF
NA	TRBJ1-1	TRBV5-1	TGCGCCAGCAGCTTTTCGAGGGAAGCTGAAGCTTTCTTT	CASSFSREAEAFF
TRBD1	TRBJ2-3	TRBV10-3	TGTGCCATCAGCGCCCTCGGACAGGGTCGGGGCACAGATACGCAGTATTTT	CAISALGQGRGTDTQYF
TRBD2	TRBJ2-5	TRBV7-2	TGTGCCAGCAGCTTACCGGGGGGAGAGACCCAGTACTTC	CASSLPGGETQYF
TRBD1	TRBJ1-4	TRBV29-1	TGCAGCGTTCCCGGGACAGGGGGAGCAACTAATGAAAAACTGTTTTTT	CSVPGTGGATNEKLFF
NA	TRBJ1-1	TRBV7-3	TGTGCCAGCAGCCCCATAGGGGGTCTTGAAGCTTTCTTT	CASSPIGGLEAFF
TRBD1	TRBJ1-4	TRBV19	TGTGCCAGTAGTACAGGGACAGCAACTAATGAAAAACTGTTTTTT	CASSTGTATNEKLFF
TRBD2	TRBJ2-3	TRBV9	TGTGCCAGCAGCGTTGGCTTGCGGGAGGTTGGAGATACGCAGTATTTT	CASSVGLREVGDTQYF
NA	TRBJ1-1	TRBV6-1	TGTGCCAGCAGTCTCTGGGGGGGCTGGGAAGCTTTCTTT	CASSLWGGWEAFF
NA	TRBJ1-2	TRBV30	TGTGCCTGGAGTACAGGATCCTACGGCTACACCTTC	CAWSTGSYGYTF